Presented here are 15 T cell receptor beta chains from one specimen sequenced in a study of CD8 T cells in ankylosing spondylitis (dated by TCRdb to 2017 to 2019). General study outcomes and caveats: Blood from ankylosing spondylitis patients appeared to be characterized by a TCR beta motif composed of roughly eight highly homologous amino acid variants.

The library came from 5' RACE. The instrument given in TCRdb is Illumina HiSeq 2500. TCRdb reanalyzed the raw reads on its own, using fastp at Q25 for trimming and MiXCR for clone calling, and kept in-frame beta chains. All rows with the same CDR3 protein become a single entry with the most common DNA and genes. This sample gives 500,000 to 650,000 distinct CDR3 sequences in total; approximately 5% of them show up just once. The top ten clonotypes cover around 3.5% of the sample. Their antigens are not known. The sequenced sample consisted of blood, either unsorted or a sorted T cell fraction (not recorded which). These receptors came from a male donor with ankylosing spondylitis.

The rearrangement uses TRBV5-1 and TRBJ1-4; D gene ambiguous. Trimming removed 4 bases from V and 6 bases from J, with 10 bases in between. Germline V gene sequence: CDR1 SGHRS, CDR2 YFSETQ. The CDR3 covers 13 residues. CDR3 protein: CASSPDGHEKLFF. DNA of the CDR3: TGCGCCAGCAGCCCGGACGGCCATGAAAAACTGTTTTTT.

The sample holds many counts of this clonotype. J is TRBJ1-1 and V is TRBV27, with 12 bases lining up with TRBD1. Germline V gene lookup returns CDR1 MNHEY and CDR2 SMNVEV (reference sequence). Trimming removed 3 bases from V and 1 base from J; junction bases left unmatched: 0. This CDR3 is built from 15 residues. CDR3 loop: CASSLGQGANTEAFF. The CDR3 bases are TGTGCCAGCAGTTTGGGACAGGGGGCGAACACTGAAGCTTTCTTT.

This clonotype was seen ten or more times. The chain joins TRBV12-3 or TRBV12-4 to TRBJ2-2; tentative D call: TRBD2 (5 bases). The CDR3 is 15 amino acids. The V end was cut by 5 bases, the J end by 0 bases, with 10 bases between. The DNA for the CDR3 is TGTGCCAGCAGTCGGGTCGGGGCGAACACCGGGGAGCTGTTTTTT. Translated: CASSRVGANTGELFF.

This clonotype has a handful of counts. The V and J genes are TRBV9 and TRBJ2-1, with D tentatively TRBD2 (6 bases). Trimming removed 3 bases at V and 4 bases at J, with 17 bases between. Per germline, CDR1 SGDLS and CDR2 YYNGEE. This CDR3 has 16 residues. CDR3 loop: CASSEVPGLYYNEQFF. CDR3 coding DNA: TGTGCCAGCAGCGAAGTTCCGGGACTCTATTACAATGAGCAGTTCTTC.

Many counts were recorded for this clonotype. The chain employs TRBV6-2 or TRBV6-3 and TRBJ2-7; possibly TRBD1 or TRBD2 for D (5 bases each). This CDR3 is built from 14 residues. Germline V CDR1 and CDR2: MNHEY, SVGEGT. V was pared by 2 bases and J by 3 bases, with 11 bases between. CDR3 loop: CASSYKGTVYEQYF. CDR3 coding DNA: TGTGCCAGCAGTTACAAAGGGACCGTCTACGAGCAGTACTTC.

This clonotype showed up many times. CDR3 nucleotide sequence: TGCAGCGTCCTAGGACAGTTTACAGATACGCAGTATTTT. As protein: CSVLGQFTDTQYF. The chain carries TRBV29-1 and TRBJ2-3, with D possibly being TRBD1 (6 bases). The CDR3 is 13 amino acids. The germline gives CDR1 SQVTM, CDR2 ANQGSEA. The ends were cut back, 6 bases at V and 3 bases at J, with 13 bases in the middle.

This clonotype came up many times. This chain uses TRBV7-2 with TRBJ2-7; the D gene is possibly TRBD2 (7 bases). Germline V gives CDR1 SGHTA, CDR2 FQGNSA. The CDR3 loop spans 14 amino acids. V was clipped by 5 bases and J by 3 bases, with 14 bases between them. CDR3 in DNA: TGTGCCAGCAGCCAACCTAGGGGGGGCTACGAGCAGTACTTC. Protein: CASSQPRGGYEQYF.

This clonotype has at least ten counts. V gene TRBV9 combines with J gene TRBJ1-4, with TRBD1 matching over 12 bases. CDR1 and CDR2 (germline): SGDLS, YYNGEE. CDR3 length: 16 amino acids. Trimming removed 4 bases from V and 4 bases from J; junction bases left unmatched: 5. For the CDR3, the DNA is TGTGCCAGCAGCACCGGGACAGGGGGCGTTAATGAAAAACTGTTTTTT. Its protein product is CASSTGTGGVNEKLFF. Supplemented by reference TRBV9 and TRBJ1-4, the full variable domain reads DSGVTQTPKHLITATGQRVTLRCSPRSGDLSVYWYQQSLDQGLQFLIQYYNGEERAKGNILERFSAQQFPDLHSELNLSSLELGDSALYFCASSTGTGGVNEKLFFGSGTQLSVL.

V usage is TRBV11-2 and J usage is TRBJ1-1; TRBD1 matches at 7 bases. V trimming: 4 bases; J trimming: 1 base; junction bases outside the gene matches: 15. Germline-derived CDR1 and CDR2 are SGHAT and FQNNGV. The CDR3 is made up of 18 amino acids. The CDR3 protein is CASSYIRNGWTGNTEAFF. CDR3 DNA: TGTGCCAGCAGCTACATACGTAACGGTTGGACAGGGAACACTGAAGCTTTCTTT.

The gene calls are TRBV28 and TRBJ1-2, with D perhaps matching TRBD1 (5 bases). V was cut by 6 bases and J by 7 bases, with 30 bases left in between. Germline assignment: CDR1 MDHEN and CDR2 SYDVKM. The CDR3 loop spans 18 amino acids. The CDR3 DNA sequence: TGTGCCAGCAGCCTTACTCGGGGGACTACCTCCTCTCAAGGTGGCTACACCTTC. Translation: CASSLTRGTTSSQGGYTF.

In this sample, this clonotype turned up many times. V usage is TRBV15 and J usage is TRBJ2-3, with D possibly being TRBD1 or TRBD2 (6 bases each). V gave up 0 bases and J gave up 6 bases, with 13 bases separating them. Germline loops: CDR1 LNHNV, CDR2 YYDKDF (reference sequence). This CDR3 has 15 amino acids. CDR3 sequence reads: CATSREGGGGDTQYF. CDR3 in DNA: TGTGCCACCAGCAGAGAAGGCGGAGGGGGGGATACGCAGTATTTT. The full variable domain, completed using reference TRBV15 and TRBJ2-3, is DAMVIQNPRYQVTQFGKPVTLSCSQTLNHNVMYWYQQKSSQAPKLLFHYYDKDFNNEADTPDNFQSRRPNTSFCFLDIRSPGLGDTAMYLCATSREGGGGDTQYFGPGTRLTVL.

This clonotype was counted at least ten times. V gene TRBV20-1 combines with J gene TRBJ2-5, with TRBD2 matching over 9 bases. V dropped 3 bases and J dropped 9; count of bases not matched to a gene: 20. There are 17 residues in the CDR3. CDR1 and CDR2 from the germline V gene are DFQATT and SNEGSKA (reference sequence). Here the CDR3 DNA reads TGCAGTGCTAGCGGAACGGCGGGAGGGCCTCTCCTTGGGTCCCAGTACTTC. Its protein is CSASGTAGGPLLGSQYF.

In its sample, this clonotype was seen many times. The V and J genes are TRBV18 and TRBJ2-5; unclear D gene. Trimming cost V 4 bases and J 5 bases, with 8 bases left between them. Germline CDR1 KGHSH, CDR2 LQKENI. The CDR3 runs to 12 residues. DNA for the CDR3: TGTGCCAGCTCACTCAGCACGGAGACCCAGTACTTC. This codes for CASSLSTETQYF.

This chain connects TRBV24-1 to TRBJ2-3; TRBD2 matches 7 bases. V shed 4 bases and J 2 bases; nucleotides not matched to a gene: 8. Looked up from germline, CDR1 is KGHDR and CDR2 is SFDVKD. The CDR3 is 16 amino acids. The CDR3 region has the DNA TGTGCCACCAGTGACCACACTAGCGAACTCACAGATACGCAGTATTTT. Translation: CATSDHTSELTDTQYF.

In this sample, this clonotype turned up many times. The chain couples TRBV12-3 or TRBV12-4 to TRBJ2-2, with D uncertain. The CDR3 extends over 14 amino acids. The V end was cut by 3 bases, the J end by 5 bases, with 10 bases between. Here the CDR3 reads CASSFNGRTGELFF. The CDR3 DNA follows: TGTGCCAGCAGTTTTAACGGACGAACCGGGGAGCTGTTTTTT.